The subject of this entry is one T cell receptor (beta chain). As processed by the authors: Reference gene primer amplification gave nucleated cell count estimates. Sequencing used immunoSEQ multiplex PCR; TCRdb keeps in-frame clones, though not all of them. D and trimming were read from the DNA, whereas the V and J calls and clone size are those reported in that table. The data hold fewer than 350,000 clones, with 70% to 90% observed a single time. This entry is derived from a study of blood T cell repertoires in COVID-19. In the study overall: Sites across the United States, Italy and Spain contributed samples from acute and convalescent COVID-19. The analysed material was cDNA or gDNA that came from T cells, B-cell-depleted T cells, or PBMCs.

The CDR3 spans 14 residues. Germline lookup yields CDR1 MNHEY and CDR2 SMNVEV (reference sequence). Trimming left V 5 bases short and J 4 bases short, with 12 bases between. The V gene is TRBV27, the J gene TRBJ1-5, with D possibly being TRBD1 (6 bases). The sample was peripheral blood. The source of this sequence is a woman aged 25 to 39 with COVID-19, enrolled during active disease. The CDR3 DNA reads TGTGCCAGCAGTCGGCAGGGGTTGAATCAGCCCCAGCATTTT. This encodes CASSRQGLNQPQHF.